What follows are 22 T cell receptor beta chains derived from one specimen sequenced in a study of blood T cells in healthy people across ages. Combining a sample-barcoded 5' primer with a J-beta primer mix, a second PCR ran for about 6 to 11 cycles. From the 5' RACE reads, TCRdb called clonotypes with MiXCR, one entry per CDR3 protein. The data show roughly 700,000 distinct CDR3 sequences, roughly 25% seen once. These same records also appear under a second study, on T cells of mothers and their children.

The specimen sequenced was blood. These receptors originate from a boy younger than 18 in good health.

The J gene is TRBJ2-7, the V gene TRBV2; D not certain. The CDR3 length is 14 residues. The ends were cut back, 4 bases at V and 3 bases at J, with 13 bases in the middle. Germline assignment: CDR1 SNHLY and CDR2 FYNNEI. The CDR3 region is CASSVDSQNYEQYF. The DNA of the CDR3 is TGTGCCAGCAGTGTAGACTCGCAAAACTACGAGCAGTACTTC.

Concerning this clonotype itself: The junction shows a germline mismatch at one end, possibly a read error. This rearrangement joins TRBV7-7 to TRBJ2-1; 8 bases align to TRBD1. Per the germline V gene, CDR1 is SSHAT and CDR2 is FNYEAQ (reference sequence). CDR3 size: 13 residues. The CDR3 DNA is TGTGCTAGCAGCTCTCGGACAGGGAGCGAGCAGTTCTTC. Its protein product is CASSSRTGSEQFF. Together with reference TRBV7-7 and TRBJ2-1, the CDR3 gives the full variable domain: GAGVSQSPRYKVTKRGQDVTLRCDPISSHATLYWYQQALGQGPEFLTYFNYEAQPDKSGLPSDRFSAERPEGSISTLTIQRTEQRDSAMYRCASSSRTGSEQFFGPGTRLTVL.

This clonotype has at least ten counts. The V and J genes are TRBV29-1 and TRBJ2-5; TRBD1 agrees at 10 bases. CDR1 is SQVTM and CDR2 is ANQGSEA in the germline V gene. The CDR3 spans 13 residues. V gave up 5 bases and J gave up 3 bases; unmatched junction bases: 3. CDR3 in DNA: TGCAGCGTTTGGGGGACAGGGGAAGAGACCCAGTACTTC. Protein: CSVWGTGEETQYF. The full variable domain, rest sourced from reference TRBV29-1 and TRBJ2-5, is SAVISQKPSRDICQRGTSLTIQCQVDSQVTMMFWYRQQPGQSLTLIATANQGSEATYESGFVIDKFPISRPNLTFSTLTVSNMSPEDSSIYLCSVWGTGEETQYFGPGTRLLVL.

This clonotype occurred a few times. V gene TRBV12-3 or TRBV12-4 combines with J gene TRBJ2-1; perhaps TRBD2 as D (5 bases). Trimming took off 2 bases at V and 9 bases at J, with 20 bases between the two ends. CDR3 length equals 16 residues. CDR3 residues: CASSLYGWEIVAEQFF. CDR3 nucleotide sequence: TGTGCCAGCAGTTTATATGGATGGGAGATTGTTGCTGAGCAGTTCTTC.

The rearrangement joins TRBV12-3 or TRBV12-4 to TRBJ2-1, with 7 nucleotides matching TRBD2. With 10 bases clipped from V and 7 bases from J, the junction kept 10 bases outside the gene matches. This CDR3 comprises 13 residues. Here the CDR3 reads CATLGEGGNEQFF. The CDR3 coding sequence is TGTGCCACCCTTGGGGAGGGCGGAAATGAGCAGTTCTTC.

The chain couples TRBV7-8 to TRBJ2-5; D uncertain. The end of the DNA is better explained by TRBJ2-7, so the J call may be wrong. Germline assignment: CDR1 SGHVS and CDR2 FQNEAQ. This CDR3 has 13 amino acids. CDR3 sequence (DNA): TGTGCCAGCAGCCCTGACGTCTCCTACGAGCAGTACTTC. Its protein product is CASSPDVSYEQYF.

The chain recombines TRBV9 with TRBJ2-2; unclear D gene. The ends were cut back, 0 bases at V and 2 bases at J, with 11 bases in the middle. CDR1 and CDR2 (germline): SGDLS, YYNGEE. This CDR3 contains 16 residues. Here the CDR3 reads CASSVEGGENTGELFF. In DNA form, the CDR3 reads TGTGCCAGCAGCGTAGAGGGCGGAGAAAACACCGGGGAGCTGTTTTTT.

This clonotype was recorded a few times. V is TRBV4-3 and J is TRBJ2-7, with 9 positions matching TRBD1. Germline loops: CDR1 LGHNA, CDR2 YSLEER. Trimming at V came to 1 base and at J to 5 bases, leaving 12 bases not matched to a gene. This CDR3 has 17 residues. The CDR3 bases are TGCGCCAGCAGCCAAGGAGAACCGGGACAGGGTAATCACGAGCAGTACTTC. It codes for CASSQGEPGQGNHEQYF.

The chain has TRBV27 and TRBJ2-5, with 8 nucleotides matching TRBD2. The J call may be in error: the DNA end matches TRBJ2-7 better. The CDR3 is 16 residues long. CDR1 and CDR2 from the germline V gene are MNHEY and SMNVEV (reference sequence). DNA for the CDR3: TGTGCCAGCAGTTTCCCCGGGGGGGATGGCTCCTACGAGCAGTACTTC. This sequence encodes CASSFPGGDGSYEQYF.

The J gene is TRBJ2-1, the V gene TRBV7-2; D is undetermined. The DNA end lines up better with TRBJ2-5; the J call may be wrong. The CDR3 runs to 13 residues. The V gene's germline CDR1 is SGHTA and CDR2 FQGNSA. The CDR3 protein is CASSLTPPETQYF. The CDR3 coding sequence is TGTGCCAGCAGCTTAACTCCCCCAGAGACCCAGTACTTC.

Comments on this clonotype: A read error may account for a junction end that differs from germline. CDR3 residues: CASSRLMSTRTSF. Written as DNA, the CDR3 is TGTGCCAGCAGCCGGTTAATGTCGACTAGAACGTCGTTT. The gene calls are TRBV7-2 and TRBJ2-3; D is possibly TRBD2 (6 bases). The CDR3 is 13 amino acids. Germline V CDR1 and CDR2: SGHTA, FQGNSA.

The chain links TRBV12-3 or TRBV12-4 to TRBJ1-2, with 11 bases identical to TRBD1. With 3 bases clipped from V and 6 bases from J, the junction kept 12 bases outside the gene matches. There are 17 residues in the CDR3. The CDR3 region is CASSFTLLGQGAHGYTF. The CDR3, as DNA: TGTGCCAGCAGTTTTACCCTCCTTGGACAGGGGGCGCATGGCTACACCTTC.

The table lists this clonotype with a few counts. For the CDR3, the DNA is TGTGCCAGCAGCTTAGTCGGTAGCGGGACCCCCTACGAGCAGTACTTC. This codes for CASSLVGSGTPYEQYF. This chain joins TRBV7-2 and TRBJ2-7; the match to TRBD2 covers 8 bases. The CDR3 has 16 amino acids. Germline V lookup: CDR1 SGHTA, CDR2 FQGNSA. V shed 1 base, J shed 2 bases, and the junction held 7 bases outside the gene matches.

The V gene is TRBV23-1, the J gene TRBJ2-3; D unresolved. TRBV23-1 is an ORF, and what it does is uncertain. This CDR3 region has 9 residues. V was trimmed by 7 bases and J by 4 bases, leaving 0 bases between them. CDR3 protein: CASTDTQYF. Written as DNA, the CDR3 is TGCGCCAGCACAGATACGCAGTATTTT.

The J gene is TRBJ2-5, the V gene TRBV4-1; D gene unclear. The CDR3 length is 15 residues. V lost 0 bases and J 4 bases, leaving 12 bases between the germline ends. The germline V gene encodes CDR1 MGHRA and CDR2 YSYEKL. The DNA for the CDR3 is TGCGCCAGCAGCCAAGAACGGCTGATCGGAGAGACCCAGTACTTC. Residues: CASSQERLIGETQYF.

This chain uses TRBV6-5 with TRBJ2-7, with a weak D call TRBD2 (6 bases). Germline-derived CDR1 and CDR2 are MNHEY and SVGAGI. This CDR3 has 13 residues. Trimming took off 8 bases at V and 4 bases at J, with 15 bases between the two ends. This CDR3 is CASRAVGGYEQYF. CDR3 DNA: TGTGCCAGCCGGGCAGTTGGGGGGTACGAGCAGTACTTC.

The chain links TRBV20-1 to TRBJ2-7; D may be TRBD1 or TRBD2 (7 bases each). The V and J ends lost 6 bases and 7 bases respectively, with 16 bases between them. Germline V lookup: CDR1 DFQATT, CDR2 SNEGSKA (reference sequence). CDR3 length: 12 amino acids. In nucleotides, the CDR3 is TGCAGTGCGAGGGGGGGACAGCGTGAGCAGTACTTC. It yields the protein CSARGGQREQYF.

The genes are TRBV27 and TRBJ2-7; D unclear. Germline CDR1 and CDR2: MNHEY and SMNVEV (reference sequence). The CDR3 totals 13 residues. Between the trimmed V and J ends, which lost 2 bases and 4 bases, there was a span of 9 bases. Here the CDR3 reads CASSLTGQYEQYF. CDR3 bases: TGTGCCAGCAGTTTAACGGGCCAATACGAGCAGTACTTC.

This clonotype was counted between two and nine times. The gene calls are TRBV5-6 and TRBJ2-7; D not certain. V was pared by 4 bases and J by 3 bases, with 14 bases between. This CDR3 is 14 amino acids long. CDR1 SGHDT and CDR2 YYEEEE come from the germline V gene. CDR3 residues: CASSRGRKVYEQYF. The DNA of the CDR3 is TGTGCCAGCAGCCGCGGACGGAAAGTCTACGAGCAGTACTTC.

This clonotype was detected only a few times. This chain connects TRBV29-1 to TRBJ2-3; D not certain. The V gene's germline CDR1 is SQVTM and CDR2 ANQGSEA. The CDR3 sequence is 13 residues long. The V gene lost 4 bases and the J gene lost 2 bases, with 10 bases spanning the gap. The DNA for the CDR3 is TGCAGCGTTGGAGGCCAACACACAGATACGCAGTATTTT. This translates into CSVGGQHTDTQYF.

V is TRBV10-3 and J is TRBJ2-5; weak D call: TRBD2 (6 bases). TRBJ2-7 explains the end of the DNA better; the J call may be wrong. In germline, CDR1 is ENHRY, CDR2 SYGVKD. The CDR3 length is 14 residues. The CDR3 is CAIRSGLSTYEQYF. In DNA form, the CDR3 reads TGTGCCATCAGATCGGGACTGTCAACCTACGAGCAGTACTTC.

There are a few counts of this clonotype. This rearrangement joins TRBV11-3 to TRBJ2-1; D gene uncertain. Trimming pared 4 bases from V and 3 bases from J, leaving 19 bases between. CDR1 and CDR2 from the germline V gene are SGHNT and YENEEA. This CDR3 spans 17 amino acids. CDR3 amino acids: CASSWIGSQLDYNEQFF. CDR3 bases: TGTGCCAGCAGCTGGATCGGATCCCAACTCGACTACAATGAGCAGTTCTTC.